This T cell receptor beta chain was found in a study of PD-1 blockade in mismatch repair-deficient tumors. Profiling relied on immunoSEQ multiplex PCR, and the TCRdb table lists in-frame clones only, not all of them. The table records roughly 50,000 clones, approximately 78% of them present only once. Three pembrolizumab responders had their TCRs sequenced. Per germline, CDR1 MNHNS and CDR2 SASEGT. Trimming removed 6 bases at V and 1 base at J, with 14 bases between. This CDR3 contains 15 residues. This clone has a handful of counts. This clonotype was obtained from an adult with mismatch repair-deficient cancer. The sequencing used peripheral blood, collected 4 weeks after starting pembrolizumab. The gene calls are TRBV6-1 and TRBJ2-3; a possible D gene is TRBD2 (6 bases). The CDR3 region has the DNA TGTGCCAGCAGGGCCGGGGAGGTGGGCACAGATACGCAGTATTTT. It is translated as CASRAGEVGTDTQYF.